This T cell receptor (beta chain) was retrieved from a study of T cell responses to AZD1222 COVID-19 vaccine (dated by TCRdb to the early 2020s). Describing the broader study: A total of 233 trial participants underwent TCR sequencing, of whom some 210 received two doses of AZD1222 and some 25 received two doses of the MenACWY control vaccine. Enrollment into the trials was organized by age into subgroups of 18-55, 56-69 and 70-plus years, and those subgroups contained about 150, 27 and 61 TCR-sequenced participants, respectively. Overall study outcomes, separate from this receptor: The 56-69-year group was small, and its depth increase did not reach significance, likely because of low power. Conclusions about previously exposed vaccinees are limited, since just 5 or 6 AZD1222 recipients were seropositive for SARS-CoV-2 at baseline. The vaccine-associated CD4 TCRs covered the entire spike protein, and the dominant responses fell in regions 160-218 and 743-854. Reportedly, almost half of the unique spike-specific TCRs recognized epitopes lying outside the regions that are mutated in the B.1.351 and B.1.1.7 variants. After two AZD1222 doses, spike-specific TCR breadth and depth were significantly higher than at day 0 and than in MenACWY recipients. No day 14 peak-response samples were available, so repertoires were characterized only after the peak T cell response. Participants were mostly white British and included more females than males, and it was suggested by the authors that clonal diversity may have been underestimated.

Note on this clone: What antigen it recognizes has not been identified. The record has no base qualities; no much larger clone is one base away.

The CDR3 runs 16 residues from the cysteine to the phenylalanine. The CDR3 DNA has 48 bases and is translated from base 1. Trimming leaves V shorter by 1 base and J shorter by 14 bases, with the junction holding 16 bases beyond the gene matches. CDR1 and CDR2 are drawn from the germline V gene: SGHRS, YFSETQ. The CDR3 regions of human TCRbeta chains were analyzed by immunosequencing. Turning to the authors' computational methods: TCRs in the repertoires were matched against a reference library of SARS-CoV-2-specific TCRs that had been generated with the MIRA antigen-specificity platform. Breadth meant the fraction of unique TCRs that were SARS-CoV-2-associated, whereas depth meant the fraction of total T cells that were SARS-CoV-2-associated. Using the MIRA data, each spike-specific TCR was assigned both to the spike region to which the TCR was reactive and to a CD4 or CD8 class. Log10-transformed breadth and depth values were compared by one-way ANOVA with Sidak's multiple comparisons tests. TCRdb re-hosts the immuneACCESS table, in-frame sequences only. Its copies lack some clones; in the studies checked, an unresolved V gene accounts for under half of them, and the cause for the rest is not known. That table gives V, J and clone size, and the DNA gave D and trimming. The sample table holds approximately 170,000 clones, of which 94% were seen once. Over 4.5% of the sample is in the top ten clones.

The time point label, as the study defines it: about 28 days (+/-7) after the second vaccine dose. Because spike-specific TCR depth and breadth did not differ between the two schedules, AZD1222 recipients who got a second dose at roughly 4 weeks were pooled with those who got a second dose at roughly 12 weeks. The vaccinee samples were drawn from two UK trials, COV001 and COV002, one of which was a single-blind randomized controlled phase 2/3 trial testing AZD1222 (ChAdOx1 nCoV-19) in healthy adults. For TCRbeta chain sequencing, PBMC samples from trial participants were taken at day 0 and at day 28 after the second dose.

The receptor was derived from an adult who received the AZD1222 COVID-19 vaccine. Sequences were derived from peripheral blood, sampled 28 days after the second AZD1222 dose. The sequence links TRBV5-1 to TRBJ2-1; TRBD1 lines up with 9 middle nucleotides. CDR3 region: CASSLISGQGPAGEFF. The nucleotide sequence is TGCGCCAGCAGCTTGATTTCGGGACAGGGTCCCGCGGGGGAGTTCTTC.